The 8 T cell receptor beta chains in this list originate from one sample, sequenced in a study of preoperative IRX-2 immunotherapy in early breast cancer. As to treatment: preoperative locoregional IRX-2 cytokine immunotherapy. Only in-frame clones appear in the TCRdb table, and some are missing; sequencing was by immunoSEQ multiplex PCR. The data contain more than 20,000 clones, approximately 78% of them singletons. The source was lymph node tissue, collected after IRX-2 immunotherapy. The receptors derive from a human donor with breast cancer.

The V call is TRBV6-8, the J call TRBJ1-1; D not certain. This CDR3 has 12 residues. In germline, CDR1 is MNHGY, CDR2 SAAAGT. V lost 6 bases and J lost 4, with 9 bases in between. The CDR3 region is CASREERTEAFF. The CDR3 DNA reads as TGTGCCAGCAGAGAGGAGCGCACTGAAGCTTTCTTT.

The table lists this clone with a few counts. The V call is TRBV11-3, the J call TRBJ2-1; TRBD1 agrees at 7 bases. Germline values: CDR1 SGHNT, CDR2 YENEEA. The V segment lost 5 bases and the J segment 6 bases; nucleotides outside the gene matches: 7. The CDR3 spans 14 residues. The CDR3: CASSPMDRSNEQFF. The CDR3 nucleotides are TGTGCCAGCAGCCCTATGGACAGGAGCAATGAGCAGTTCTTC.

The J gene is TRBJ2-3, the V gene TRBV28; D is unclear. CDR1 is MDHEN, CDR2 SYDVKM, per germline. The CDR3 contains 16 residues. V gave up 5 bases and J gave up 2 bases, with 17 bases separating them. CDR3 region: CASSPDRKGFTDTQYF. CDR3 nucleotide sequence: TGTGCCAGCAGTCCGGACCGTAAAGGTTTCACAGATACGCAGTATTTT. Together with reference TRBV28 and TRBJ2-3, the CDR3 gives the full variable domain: DVKVTQSSRYLVKRTGEKVFLECVQDMDHENMFWYRQDPGLGLRLIYFSYDVKMKEKGDIPEGYSVSREKKERFSLILESASTNQTSMYLCASSPDRKGFTDTQYFGPGTRLTVL.

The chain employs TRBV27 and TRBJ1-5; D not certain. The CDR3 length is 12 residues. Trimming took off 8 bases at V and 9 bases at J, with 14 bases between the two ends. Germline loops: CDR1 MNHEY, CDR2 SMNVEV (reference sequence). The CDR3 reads CASSQLSGPQHF. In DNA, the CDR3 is TGTGCCAGCTCTCAATTGAGTGGGCCCCAGCATTTT.

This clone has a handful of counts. CDR3 region: CASSLELAADYGYTF. As DNA, the CDR3 is TGTGCCAGCAGCTTGGAGCTGGCAGCCGACTATGGCTACACCTTC. The chain links TRBV11-3 to TRBJ1-2; D is unresolved. The CDR3 spans 15 residues. V gave up 3 bases and J gave up 3 bases, with 14 bases separating them. Germline V gives CDR1 SGHNT, CDR2 YENEEA.

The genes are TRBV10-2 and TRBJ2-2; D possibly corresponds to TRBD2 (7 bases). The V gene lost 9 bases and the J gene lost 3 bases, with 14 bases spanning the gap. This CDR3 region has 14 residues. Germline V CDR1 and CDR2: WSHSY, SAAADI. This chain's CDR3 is CASRLGGDTGELFF. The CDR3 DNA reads TGCGCCAGTAGACTAGGGGGGGACACCGGGGAGCTGTTTTTT.

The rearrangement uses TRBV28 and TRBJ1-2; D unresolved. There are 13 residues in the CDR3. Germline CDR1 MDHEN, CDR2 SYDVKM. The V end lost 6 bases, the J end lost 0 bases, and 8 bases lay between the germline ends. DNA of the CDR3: TGTGCCAGCAGGGCAGATTCTAACTATGGCTACACCTTC. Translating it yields CASRADSNYGYTF.

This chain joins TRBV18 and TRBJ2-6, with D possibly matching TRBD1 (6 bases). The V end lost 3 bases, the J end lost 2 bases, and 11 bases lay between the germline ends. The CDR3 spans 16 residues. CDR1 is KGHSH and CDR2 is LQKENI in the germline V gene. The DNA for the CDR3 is TGTGCCAGCTCACCGCAGGGGTCGGCTGGGGCCAACGTCCTGACTTTC. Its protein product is CASSPQGSAGANVLTF. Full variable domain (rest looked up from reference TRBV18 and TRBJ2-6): NAGVMQNPRHLVRRRGQEARLRCSPMKGHSHVYWYRQLPEEGLKFMVYLQKENIIDESGMPKERFSAEFPKEGPSILRIQQVVRGDSAAYFCASSPQGSAGANVLTFGAGSRLTVL.